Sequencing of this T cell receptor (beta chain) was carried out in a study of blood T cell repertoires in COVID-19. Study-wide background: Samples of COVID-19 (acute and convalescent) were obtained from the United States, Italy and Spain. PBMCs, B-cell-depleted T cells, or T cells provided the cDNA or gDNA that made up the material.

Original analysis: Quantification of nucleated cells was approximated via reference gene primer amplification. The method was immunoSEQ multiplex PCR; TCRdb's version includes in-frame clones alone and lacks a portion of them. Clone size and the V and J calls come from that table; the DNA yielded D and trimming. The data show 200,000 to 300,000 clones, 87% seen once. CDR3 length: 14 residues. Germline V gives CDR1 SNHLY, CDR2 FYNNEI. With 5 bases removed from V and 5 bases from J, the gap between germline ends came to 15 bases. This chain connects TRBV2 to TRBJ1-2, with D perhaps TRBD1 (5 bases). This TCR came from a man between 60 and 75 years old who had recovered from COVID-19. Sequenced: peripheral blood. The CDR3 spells CASSSPGLYYGYTF. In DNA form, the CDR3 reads TGTGCCAGCAGTAGCCCGGGACTGTATTATGGCTACACCTTC.